This is a list of T cell receptor beta chains from one sample in a study of kidney transplant recipient with SARS-CoV-2 infection. TCRdb passed the reads through MiXCR, listing each CDR3 protein once. The sample includes 250,000 or so distinct CDR3 sequences, around 28% of them seen just once. The source material was a blood sample, sampled at baseline and between days 110 and 120 from a kidney transplant recipient. These receptors originate from a young adult male patient who had COVID-19 and was a kidney transplant recipient. The T cells may partly be graft donor cells. The CDR3 runs from the conserved cysteine through the conserved F or W. The D gene is left open where the match is weak.

d_call j_call v_call cdr3_aa
. TRBJ2-7 TRBV10-2 CASWTVDGQYF
. TRBJ1-1 TRBV23-1 CATASGGLNTEAFF
. TRBJ2-5 TRBV5-4 CASSLSASTETQYF
. TRBJ1-2 TRBV19 CASSVSPTNRKTYGYTF
. TRBJ1-2 TRBV10-1 CASSPAARSRKTYGYTF
. TRBJ1-4 TRBV6-5 CASSFQGRNEKLFF
. TRBJ1-2 TRBV6-8 CASSDFGRSRKTYGYTF
. TRBJ1-5 TRBV20-1 CSASSGGQPQHF
TRBD2 TRBJ2-1 TRBV20-1 CSARLRGSGGRGEQFF
. TRBJ1-2 TRBV24-1 CATSRHYSTRKTYGYTF
. TRBJ1-2 TRBV6-6 CASSYDVTRGRVATF
. TRBJ2-5 TRBV9 CASSVAGQETQYF
. TRBJ1-2 TRBV6-5 CASSLLRECRKTYGYTF
TRBD1 TRBJ1-2 TRBV28 CASSFDTGQGAGGYTF
. TRBJ2-1 TRBV5-6 CASSLGQVNEQFF
. TRBJ2-7 TRBV28 CASRDPVVIYEQYF
. TRBJ1-2 TRBV19 CASSGSKTNRKTYGYTF
TRBD1 TRBJ1-5 TRBV19 CASKTGTGGVNQPQHF
. TRBJ2-2 TRBV10-3 CAISERGTNTGELFF
TRBD2 TRBJ2-7 TRBV20-1 CSARDPRRDYPYEQYF
. TRBJ1-1 TRBV3-1 CASSACFPISIRTEAFF
. TRBJ2-1 TRBV5-1 CASSLNSGAYNEQFF
. TRBJ1-1 TRBV29-1 CSARTELGTEAFF
. TRBJ1-4 TRBV19 CASSTLFSGAHEKLFF
. TRBJ2-4 TRBV6-5 CASSLNRDPSNIQYF
TRBD2 TRBJ2-4 TRBV6-5 CASSDPQRLAGWGVKNIQYF
. TRBJ1-1 TRBV6-5 CATSLAFEAFF
TRBD1 TRBJ1-1 TRBV6-2/TRBV6-3 CASSTGTVAEAFF
. TRBJ2-5 TRBV28 CASSFLGPQYF
. TRBJ2-7 TRBV5-4 CASSLTGISYEQYF
. TRBJ2-1 TRBV7-2 CASSLQAYDEQFF
. TRBJ1-2 TRBV10-2 CASSRIYTSRKTYGYTF
. TRBJ1-2 TRBV25-1 CASSRLKELGKTYGYTF
. TRBJ1-2 TRBV19 CASSIAGQRPRGYTF
. TRBJ1-2 TRBV10-1 CASSTSTRSRKAYGYTF
. TRBJ2-7 TRBV4-2 CASSQADAPGWNYEQYF
TRBD2 TRBJ2-2 TRBV6-5 CASSALAGNTGELFF